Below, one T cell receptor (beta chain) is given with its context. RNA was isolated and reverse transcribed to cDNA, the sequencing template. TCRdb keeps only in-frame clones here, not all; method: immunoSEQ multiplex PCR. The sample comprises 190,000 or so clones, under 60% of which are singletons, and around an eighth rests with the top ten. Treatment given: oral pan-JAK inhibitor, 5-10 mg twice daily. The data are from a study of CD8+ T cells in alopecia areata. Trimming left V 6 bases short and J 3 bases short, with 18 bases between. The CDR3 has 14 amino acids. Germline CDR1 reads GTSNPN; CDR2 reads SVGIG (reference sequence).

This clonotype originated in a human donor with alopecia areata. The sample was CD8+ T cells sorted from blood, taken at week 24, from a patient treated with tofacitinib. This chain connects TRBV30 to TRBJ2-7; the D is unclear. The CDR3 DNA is TGTGCCTGTATGTACGGTGGCTTCAACTACGAGCAGTACTTC. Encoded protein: CACMYGGFNYEQYF. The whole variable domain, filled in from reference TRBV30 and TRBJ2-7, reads SQTIHQWPATLVQPVGSPLSLECTVEGTSNPNLYWYRQAAGRGLQLLFYSVGIGQISSEVPQNLSASRPQDRQFILSSKKLLLSDSGFYLCACMYGGFNYEQYFGPGTRLTVT.